The 2 T cell receptor beta chains below all came from one sample that was sequenced in a study of follicular helper T cells after annual influenza vaccination. Here immunoSEQ multiplex PCR was the method, and the copy in TCRdb shows in-frame clones only, minus some. The sample contains about 10,000 clones, under 85% of which appear only once. Noted time point: 2014-2015 season, 7 days after vaccination. Here the sequenced sample was CXCR5- memory CD4+ T cells sorted from blood, taken 7 days after influenza vaccination. The source is an adult who received the influenza vaccine.

Only a few counts were recorded for this clone. The rearrangement joins TRBV15 to TRBJ2-3; TRBD2 matches at 12 bases. V was clipped by 0 bases and J by 4 bases; unmatched bases: 8. CDR1 is LNHNV, CDR2 YYDKDF, per germline (reference sequence). The CDR3 has 18 residues. The CDR3 is CATSREGLAGGRADTQYF. The CDR3 DNA sequence: TGTGCCACCAGCAGAGAAGGTCTAGCGGGGGGGCGAGCAGATACGCAGTATTTT.

This chain links TRBV30 with TRBJ1-3, with D hard to call. Germline CDR1 is GTSNPN and CDR2 is SVGIG (reference sequence). Trimming removed 4 bases from V and 4 bases from J, with 11 bases in between. The CDR3 sequence is 13 residues long. The CDR3 coding sequence is TGTGCCTGGATGTGGGGTTCGGGAAACACCATATATTTT. Amino acid sequence: CAWMWGSGNTIYF.